This T cell receptor (beta chain) was retrieved from a study of PD-1 blockade in classical Hodgkin lymphoma. At the level of the study: The nivolumab dose that patients received was 3 mg/kg, given intravenously every 2 weeks.

Sample time point: cycle 4 day 1 (C4D1), after about 6 weeks of nivolumab. The patients all showed relapse after autologous stem cell transplantation, while their brentuximab vedotin exposure varied. Concerning this clone itself: Its target is not known.

This table comes from immunoSEQ multiplex PCR, and its TCRdb copy is limited to in-frame clones, with some not included. The table has just under 45,000 clones, 60% to 70% seen once. Study observations and caveats: For complete responders, baseline diversity was comparable to that of newly diagnosed patients.

Germline-derived CDR1 and CDR2 are SQVTM and ANQGSEA. The CDR3 runs 11 residues. V lost 6 bases and J lost 3, with 8 bases in between. The sequenced sample was peripheral blood mononuclear cells (PBMCs), obtained before the fourth cycle of nivolumab. The clonotype originates from a human donor with classical Hodgkin lymphoma. This chain uses TRBV29-1 with TRBJ1-1; D remains unclear. The DNA for the CDR3 is TGCAGCGTAGCCATCTACACTGAAGCTTTCTTT. Amino acids: CSVAIYTEAFF. Filled out from reference TRBV29-1 and TRBJ1-1, the complete variable domain reads SAVISQKPSRDICQRGTSLTIQCQVDSQVTMMFWYRQQPGQSLTLIATANQGSEATYESGFVIDKFPISRPNLTFSTLTVSNMSPEDSSIYLCSVAIYTEAFFGQGTRLTVV.